What follows is one T cell receptor (beta chain) and its context. Its target is not known. The CDR3 totals 14 residues. V lost 6 bases, J lost 5 bases, and 9 bases stayed unmatched. This entry comes from a study of blood T cells in healthy people across ages. Points from the study as a whole: Long-lived and aged donors differed, with more naive CD4+ cells and higher diversity in the long-lived. Diversity of TCR beta per million T cells declined in a roughly linear way with age.

Primed by a sample-barcoded 5' primer and a J-beta primer mix, a second PCR proceeded for about 7 to 12 cycles. Each cDNA molecule carried a tag from a template-switch adaptor that contained 12 random nucleotides. MiXCR, applied by TCRdb to the 5' RACE reads, yields one record per CDR3 protein. The sample lists about 730,000 distinct CDR3 sequences, around 46% occurring once. The sequenced material came from blood. This receptor was taken from a woman aged 55 to 70 in good health. V usage is TRBV12-3 or TRBV12-4 and J usage is TRBJ1-1; 7 bases agree with TRBD1. CDR3 amino acids: CASRNRQGGTEAFF. CDR3 coding DNA: TGTGCCAGCAGGAACCGACAGGGCGGGACTGAAGCTTTCTTT.